The clone carrying this T cell receptor (beta chain) was seen once. Antigen: not known. Molecular-barcoded quantitative 5'-RACE produced these TCR beta libraries. TCRdb independently ran MiXCR on the 5' RACE reads; one entry per CDR3 protein. Of 130,000 or so distinct CDR3 sequences in the sample, over 6.5% are singletons; the top ten hold more than 9%. The record originates from a study of CD8 T cells in ankylosing spondylitis. This CDR3 spans 15 amino acids. Germline CDR1 and CDR2: GTSNPN and SVGIG (reference sequence). Trimming left V 5 bases short and J 2 bases short, with 16 bases between. General observations from the study: Significant enrichment of disease-linked clones was reported in matched ankylosing spondylitis synovial fluid.

The source of this sequence is a male donor with ankylosing spondylitis or in good health (not recorded which). J is TRBJ2-1 and V is TRBV30; D is possibly TRBD2 (6 bases). Sequencing input: blood, either unsorted or a sorted T cell fraction (not recorded which). The CDR3, as DNA: TGTGCCTGGGGGGGGACGGGGAAAGCCTACAATGAGCAGTTCTTC. Residues: CAWGGTGKAYNEQFF.